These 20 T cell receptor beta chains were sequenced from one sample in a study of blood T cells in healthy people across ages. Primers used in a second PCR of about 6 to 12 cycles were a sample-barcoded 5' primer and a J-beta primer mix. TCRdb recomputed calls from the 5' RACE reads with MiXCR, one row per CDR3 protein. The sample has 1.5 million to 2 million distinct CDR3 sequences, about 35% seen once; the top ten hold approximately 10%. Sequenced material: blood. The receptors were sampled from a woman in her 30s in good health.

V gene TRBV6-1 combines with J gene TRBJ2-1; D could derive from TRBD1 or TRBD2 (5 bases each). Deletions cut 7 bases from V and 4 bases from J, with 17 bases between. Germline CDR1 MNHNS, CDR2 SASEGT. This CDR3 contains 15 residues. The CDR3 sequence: CASNPGAGGYNEQFF. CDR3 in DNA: TGTGCCAGCAACCCCGGGGCGGGCGGATACAATGAGCAGTTCTTC.

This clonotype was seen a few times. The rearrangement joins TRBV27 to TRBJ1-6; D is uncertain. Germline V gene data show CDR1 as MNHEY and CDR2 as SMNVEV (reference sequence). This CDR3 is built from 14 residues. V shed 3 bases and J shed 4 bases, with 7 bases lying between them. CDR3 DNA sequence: TGTGCCAGCAGTTTGGAGCCGTATAATTCACCCCTCCACTTT. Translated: CASSLEPYNSPLHF.

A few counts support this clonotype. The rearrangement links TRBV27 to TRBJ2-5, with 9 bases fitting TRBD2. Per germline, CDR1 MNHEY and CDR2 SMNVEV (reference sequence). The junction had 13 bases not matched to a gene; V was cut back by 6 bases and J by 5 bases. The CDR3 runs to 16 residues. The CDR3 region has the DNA TGTGCCAGCAGCCTCGGGGTAGCGGGAGTTTGGGAGACCCAGTACTTC. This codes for CASSLGVAGVWETQYF.

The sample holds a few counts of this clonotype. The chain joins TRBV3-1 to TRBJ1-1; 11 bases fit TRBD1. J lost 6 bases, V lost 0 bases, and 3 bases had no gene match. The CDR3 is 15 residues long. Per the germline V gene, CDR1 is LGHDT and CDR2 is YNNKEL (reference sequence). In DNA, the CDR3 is TGTGCCAGCAGCCAAGATACGGGACAGGGGGCTGAAGCTTTCTTT. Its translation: CASSQDTGQGAEAFF.

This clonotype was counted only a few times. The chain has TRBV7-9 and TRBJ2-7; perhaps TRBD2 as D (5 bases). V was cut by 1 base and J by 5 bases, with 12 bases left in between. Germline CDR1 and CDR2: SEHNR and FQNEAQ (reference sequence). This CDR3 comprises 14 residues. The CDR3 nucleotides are TGTGCCAGCAGCTTAGATACTAGTTTCCACGAGCAGTACTTC. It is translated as CASSLDTSFHEQYF.

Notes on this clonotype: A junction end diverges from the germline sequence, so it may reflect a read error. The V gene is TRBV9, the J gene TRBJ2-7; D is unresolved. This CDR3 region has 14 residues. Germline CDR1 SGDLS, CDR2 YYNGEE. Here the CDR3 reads CASSVGIGKDERYF. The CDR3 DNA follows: TGTGCCAGCAGCGTGGGGATAGGGAAGGACGAGCGGTACTTC.

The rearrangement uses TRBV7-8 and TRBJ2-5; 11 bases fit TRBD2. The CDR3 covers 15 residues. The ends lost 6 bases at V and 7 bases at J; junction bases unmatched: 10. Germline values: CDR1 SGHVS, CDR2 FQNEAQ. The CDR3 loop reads CASRPGTSGGGTQYF. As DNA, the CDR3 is TGTGCCAGCAGGCCCGGGACTAGCGGCGGGGGGACCCAGTACTTC.

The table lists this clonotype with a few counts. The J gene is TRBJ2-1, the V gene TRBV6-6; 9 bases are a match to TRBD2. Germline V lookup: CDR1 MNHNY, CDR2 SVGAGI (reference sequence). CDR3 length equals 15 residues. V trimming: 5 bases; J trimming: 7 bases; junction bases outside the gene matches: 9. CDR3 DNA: TGTGCCAGCAGTACGGGACTAGCTGTAAGAAATGAGCAGTTCTTC. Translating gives CASSTGLAVRNEQFF.

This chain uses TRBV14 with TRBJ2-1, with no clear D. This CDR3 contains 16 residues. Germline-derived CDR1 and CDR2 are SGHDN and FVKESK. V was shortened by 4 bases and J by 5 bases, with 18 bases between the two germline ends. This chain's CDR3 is CASSPNLGATHNEQFF. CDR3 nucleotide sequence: TGTGCCAGCAGCCCGAATTTAGGAGCGACCCACAATGAGCAGTTCTTC. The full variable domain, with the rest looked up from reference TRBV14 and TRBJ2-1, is EAGVTQFPSHSVIEKGQTVTLRCDPISGHDNLYWYRRVMGKEIKFLLHFVKESKQDESGMPNNRFLAERTGGTYSTLKVQPAELEDSGVYFCASSPNLGATHNEQFFGPGTRLTVL.

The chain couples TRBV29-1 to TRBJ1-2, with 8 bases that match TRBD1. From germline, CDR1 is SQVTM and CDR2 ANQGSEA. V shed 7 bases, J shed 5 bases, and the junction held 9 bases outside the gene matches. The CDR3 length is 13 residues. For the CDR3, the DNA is TGCAGCGCCCTTCCAGGGGGCGCGTATGGCTACACCTTC. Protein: CSALPGGAYGYTF.

The CDR3 DNA reads as TGTGCCAGCCTCGTTTCGGATCTCCAATACGAGCAGTACTTC. Its translation is CASLVSDLQYEQYF. The V call is TRBV2, the J call TRBJ2-7; D unresolved. The CDR3 covers 14 residues. V was cut by 8 bases and J by 4 bases, with 18 bases left in between. The germline V gene encodes CDR1 SNHLY and CDR2 FYNNEI.

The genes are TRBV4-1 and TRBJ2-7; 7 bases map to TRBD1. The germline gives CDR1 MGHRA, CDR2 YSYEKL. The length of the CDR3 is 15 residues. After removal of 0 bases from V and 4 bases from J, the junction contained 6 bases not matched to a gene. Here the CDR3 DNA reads TGCGCCAGCAGCCAAGAGCCAGGGGGTTTTTACGAGCAGTACTTC. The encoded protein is CASSQEPGGFYEQYF.

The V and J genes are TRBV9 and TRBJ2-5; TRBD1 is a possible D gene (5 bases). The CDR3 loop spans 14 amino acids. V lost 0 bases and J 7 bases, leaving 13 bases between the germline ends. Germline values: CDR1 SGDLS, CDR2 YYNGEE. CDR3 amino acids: CASSVDPGSGTQYF. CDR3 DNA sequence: TGTGCCAGCAGCGTAGATCCAGGGTCCGGGACCCAGTACTTC.

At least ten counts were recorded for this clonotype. CDR3 protein: CSAPDRGNQPQHF. Here the CDR3 DNA reads TGCAGTGCCCCGGACAGGGGCAATCAGCCCCAGCATTTT. The rearrangement joins TRBV20-1 to TRBJ1-5; 8 nucleotides align to TRBD1. Germline V CDR1 and CDR2: DFQATT, SNEGSKA (reference sequence). The CDR3 is 13 residues long. V lost 6 bases and J lost 2; bases outside the gene matches: 3.

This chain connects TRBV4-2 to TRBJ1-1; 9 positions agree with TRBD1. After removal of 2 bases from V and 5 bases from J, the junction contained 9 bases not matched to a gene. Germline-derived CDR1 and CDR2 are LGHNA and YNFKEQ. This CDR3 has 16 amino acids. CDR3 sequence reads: CASSQNVQGARTEAFF. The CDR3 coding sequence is TGTGCCAGCAGCCAAAATGTACAGGGGGCTAGGACTGAAGCTTTCTTT.

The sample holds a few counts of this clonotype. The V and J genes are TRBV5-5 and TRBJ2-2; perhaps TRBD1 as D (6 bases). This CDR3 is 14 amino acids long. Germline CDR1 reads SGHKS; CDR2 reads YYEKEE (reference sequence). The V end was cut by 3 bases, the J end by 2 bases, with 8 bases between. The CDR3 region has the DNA TGTGCCAGCAGCTGGACAGACAACACCGGGGAGCTGTTTTTT. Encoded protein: CASSWTDNTGELFF.

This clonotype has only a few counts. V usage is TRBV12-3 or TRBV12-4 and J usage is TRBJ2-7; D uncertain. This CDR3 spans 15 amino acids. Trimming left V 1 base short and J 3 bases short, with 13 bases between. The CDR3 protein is CASSLGPSPLYEQYF. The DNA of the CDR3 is TGTGCCAGCAGTTTAGGGCCATCGCCACTCTACGAGCAGTACTTC.

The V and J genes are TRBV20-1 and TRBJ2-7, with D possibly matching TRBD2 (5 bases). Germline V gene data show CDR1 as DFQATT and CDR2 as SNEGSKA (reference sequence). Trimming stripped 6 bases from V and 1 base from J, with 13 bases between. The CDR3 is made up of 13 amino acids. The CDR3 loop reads CSARRRLSYEQYF. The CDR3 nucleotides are TGCAGTGCGAGGCGTAGACTATCCTACGAGCAGTACTTC.

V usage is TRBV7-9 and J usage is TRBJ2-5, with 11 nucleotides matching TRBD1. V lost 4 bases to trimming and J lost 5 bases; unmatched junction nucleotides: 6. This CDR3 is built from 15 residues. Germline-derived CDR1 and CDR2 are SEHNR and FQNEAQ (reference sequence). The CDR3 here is CASSYWTGGRETQYF. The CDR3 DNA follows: TGTGCCAGCAGCTACTGGACAGGGGGCAGGGAGACCCAGTACTTC.

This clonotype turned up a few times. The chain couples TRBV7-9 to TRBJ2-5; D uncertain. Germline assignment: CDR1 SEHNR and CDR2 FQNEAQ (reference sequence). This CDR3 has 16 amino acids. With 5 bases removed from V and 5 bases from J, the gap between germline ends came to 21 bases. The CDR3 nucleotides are TGTGCCAGCAGCCCGTCCGACTGGGATTTGGGGGAGACCCAGTACTTC. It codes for CASSPSDWDLGETQYF. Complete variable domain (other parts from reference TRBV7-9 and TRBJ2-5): DTGVSQNPRHKITKRGQNVTFRCDPISEHNRLYWYRQTLGQGPEFLTYFQNEAQLEKSRLLSDRFSAERPKGSFSTLEIQRTEQGDSAMYLCASSPSDWDLGETQYFGPGTRLLVL.